Sequencing of this T cell receptor beta chain was carried out in a study of identical twins (dated by TCRdb to about 2016). The study in broad terms: The study deep-sequenced TCR alpha and beta repertoires from monozygotic twins, unrelated adults of various ages and cord blood to test whether fetal clonotypes persist. Replicate twin experiments were performed at different times using different library preparation protocols to rule out contamination. Paper-wide results and their limitations: Abundant cord blood beta clonotypes carried fewer insertions; young adult naive repertoires showed a weaker similar trend, while memory repertoires showed none. Invariant T cells such as MAIT and iNKT could partly confound zero-insertion analyses, although diverse VJ usage argued against such confounding for most clonotypes. Because the same donors could not be followed over many years, conclusions were based on cross-sectional statistical analysis. In beta out-of-frame sequences, excess twin sharing was weaker, because having fewer shared sequences lowered the signal-to-noise ratio. Compared with coincidental sharing between unrelated individuals, an excess of low generation-probability sequences was observed among out-of-frame TCR alpha sequences shared between twins. In monozygotic twins, out-of-frame TCR alpha sharing was systematically underestimated by recombination models, although the models agreed with sharing between unrelated individuals.

Receptor libraries were prepared by 5' RACE. Sequencer: Illumina HiSeq 2000. Template switching introduced a universal primer binding site; the final cDNA contained a unique molecular identifier, enabling accurate counting of TCR cDNA molecules. Specific primers in the conserved constant-segment region were used to synthesize first-strand cDNA for TCR alpha and beta chains. To control for contamination, every cDNA library carried two barcodes: a SMART-Mk sample barcode plus Illumina barcodes. TruSeq adapter sequences and Illumina sample barcodes were added in two successive PCR steps. Sequencing of the TCR alpha and beta cDNA libraries was done on the Illumina HiSeq platform using custom primers. As for how the authors treated the data: Raw reads were processed with MiGEC to extract unique molecular identifiers, and MiXCR was used to determine CDR3 positions. Recombination models were inferred per individual with the repgenHMM and IGoR tools using an EM algorithm. Shared clonotypes were analyzed with the tcR package in R, and sharing was normalized by the product of cloneset sizes. To study raw recombination free of thymic and clonal selection effects, out-of-frame nonproductive sequences were analyzed. The public sequencing data were trimmed at Q25 with fastp and processed into clonotypes with MiXCR by TCRdb, which kept only in-frame beta chains. Every CDR3 protein is listed once, alongside the most common genes and DNA of its rows. These V and J calls derive from TCRdb rather than the authors' analysis. For this sample there are a few hundred thousand distinct CDR3 sequences; about 8.3% appear just once. The ten biggest clones cover roughly 3% of the sample.

This clonotype showed up just a few times. What antigen it recognizes has not been identified. No per-base quality is available; no much larger clone lies one base away. Relative to germline, V is 3 bases shorter and J is 2 bases shorter, with 5 bases between their ends. The CDR3, from cysteine to phenylalanine, totals 14 residues. Only the CDR3 part of the read is kept: 42 bases, read in frame from the first base. The germline V gene yields MNHNS for CDR1 and SASEGT for CDR2. All donors were healthy Caucasians. Three pairs of female monozygotic twins, all aged roughly 18 to 30 years, made up the twin cohort. CD4+ and CD8+ T cell populations were isolated with positive isolation kits from Invitrogen. This same sample was also part of a study on yellow fever vaccine responses in identical twins. That second report states: The authors reported that the T cell response to vaccination in identical twins appeared partly convergent and partly personalized. In identical twins, the study followed T cell clones that responded to the vaccine with precision.

The chain is assembled from TRBV6-1 and TRBJ2-6, with a tentative D call of TRBD1 or TRBD2, each matching 5 bases. The TCR originated in a woman between 18 and 30 years old in good health. Sample: CD8+ T cells sorted from blood. The nucleotides are TGTGCCAGCAGTGAGGGGGCTGGGGCCAACGTCCTGACTTTC. Its protein product is CASSEGAGANVLTF.